Listed below are T cell receptor beta chains from one sample, sequenced in a study of cytomegalovirus exposure and HLA in healthy donors. Assay: immunoSEQ multiplex PCR; the TCRdb copy retains only in-frame clones and omits some. The repertoire holds 150,000 to 200,000 clones, with 84% as singletons. Material for sequencing was PBMCs. These receptors originate from a man aged 45-60 years in good health and CMV-seropositive. Each CDR3 is given with its conserved first and last residue. A D gene is named only where the DNA matches it firmly. The size field is filled for only some rows; it gives once, few, many or a size class.

D gene	J gene	clone size	V gene	CDR3 protein	CDR3 DNA
TRBD1	TRBJ1-1	.	TRBV19	CASSMGYRGNTEAFF	TGTGCCAGTAGTATGGGGTACAGGGGGAACACTGAAGCTTTCTTT
.	TRBJ1-5	.	TRBV6-1	CASSAPGINQPQHF	TGTGCCAGCAGTGCCCCAGGGATTAATCAGCCCCAGCATTTT
TRBD1	TRBJ1-4	.	TRBV27	CASSIGQGADEKLFF	TGTGCCAGCAGTATTGGACAGGGGGCCGATGAAAAACTGTTTTTT
.	TRBJ1-2	.	TRBV15	CATSDGGYYGYTF	TGTGCCACCAGCGATGGAGGGTACTATGGCTACACCTTC
.	TRBJ1-1	.	TRBV5-5	CASSFAQVAVEAFF	TGTGCCAGCAGCTTTGCTCAAGTCGCGGTAGAAGCTTTCTTT
.	TRBJ2-5	.	TRBV6-5	CASSYALDLETQYF	TGTGCCAGCAGTTACGCGTTGGACTTAGAGACCCAGTACTTC
TRBD1	TRBJ1-5	.	TRBV9	CASSETGDNNQPQHF	TGTGCCAGCAGCGAGACAGGGGATAACAATCAGCCCCAGCATTTT
.	TRBJ2-3	.	TRBV6-6	CASSYHGQTDTQYF	TGTGCCAGCAGTTACCACGGACAGACAGATACGCAGTATTTT
TRBD2	TRBJ2-2	.	TRBV2	CASTGGPDLGGTGELLF	TGTGCCAGCACGGGAGGGCCGGATCTAGGGGGTACCGGGGAGCTGCTTTTT
.	TRBJ2-3	.	TRBV9	CASSPQNSFGDTQYF	TGTGCCAGCAGCCCCCAAAACTCATTTGGAGATACGCAGTATTTT
.	TRBJ2-7	.	TRBV19	CASSIRPGLPYEQYF	TGTGCCAGTAGTATACGTCCGGGACTCCCCTACGAGCAGTACTTC
.	TRBJ2-2	few	TRBV25-1	CASSVLTGELFF	TGTGCCAGCAGCGTCCTCACCGGGGAGCTGTTTTTT
.	TRBJ1-2	once	TRBV18	CASSPTAGTNYGYTF	TGTGCCAGCTCACCGACAGCCGGCACTAACTATGGCTACACCTTC
TRBD1	TRBJ1-1	.	TRBV19	CASTRGRNTEAFF	TGTGCCAGTACTAGGGGGCGGAACACTGAAGCTTTCTTT
TRBD1	TRBJ1-1	.	TRBV11-2	CASSSDRVGTEAFF	TGTGCCAGCAGCTCAGACAGGGTCGGCACTGAAGCTTTCTTT